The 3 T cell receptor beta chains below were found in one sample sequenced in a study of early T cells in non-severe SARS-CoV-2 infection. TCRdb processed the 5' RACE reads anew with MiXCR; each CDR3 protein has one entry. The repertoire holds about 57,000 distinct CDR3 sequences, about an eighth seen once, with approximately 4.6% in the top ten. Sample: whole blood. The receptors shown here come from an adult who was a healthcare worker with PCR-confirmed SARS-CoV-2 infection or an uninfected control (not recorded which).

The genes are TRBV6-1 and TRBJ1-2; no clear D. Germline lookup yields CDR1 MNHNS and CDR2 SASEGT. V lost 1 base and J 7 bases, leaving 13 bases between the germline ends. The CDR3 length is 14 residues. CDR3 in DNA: TGTGCCAGCAGTGAAGGAAGGACGGAGGCTGGCTACACCTTC. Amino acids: CASSEGRTEAGYTF.

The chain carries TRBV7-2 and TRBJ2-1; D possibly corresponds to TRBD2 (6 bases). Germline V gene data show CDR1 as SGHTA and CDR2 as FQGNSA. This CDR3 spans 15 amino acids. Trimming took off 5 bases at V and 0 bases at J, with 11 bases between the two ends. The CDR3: CASSPTSSSYNEQFF. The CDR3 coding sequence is TGTGCCAGCAGCCCGACTAGTAGCTCCTACAATGAGCAGTTCTTC.

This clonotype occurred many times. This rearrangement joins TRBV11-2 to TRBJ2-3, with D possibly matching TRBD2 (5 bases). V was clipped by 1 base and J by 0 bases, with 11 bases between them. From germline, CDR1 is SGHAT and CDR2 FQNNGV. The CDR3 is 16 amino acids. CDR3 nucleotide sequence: TGTGCCAGCAGCTTAGCACCGGGATGGAGCACAGATACGCAGTATTTT. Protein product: CASSLAPGWSTDTQYF.